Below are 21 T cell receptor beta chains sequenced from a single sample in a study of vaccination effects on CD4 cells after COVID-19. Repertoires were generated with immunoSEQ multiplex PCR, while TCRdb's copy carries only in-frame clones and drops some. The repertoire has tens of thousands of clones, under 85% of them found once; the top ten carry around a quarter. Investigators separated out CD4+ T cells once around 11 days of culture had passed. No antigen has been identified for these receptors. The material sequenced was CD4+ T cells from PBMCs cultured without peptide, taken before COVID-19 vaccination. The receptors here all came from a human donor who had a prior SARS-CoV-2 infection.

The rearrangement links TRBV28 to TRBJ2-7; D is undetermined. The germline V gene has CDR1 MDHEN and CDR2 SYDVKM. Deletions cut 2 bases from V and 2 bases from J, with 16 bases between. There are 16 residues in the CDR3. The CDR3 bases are TGTGCCAGCAGTTTACTCCCGGGTGTTGGGACCTACGAGCAGTACTTC. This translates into CASSLLPGVGTYEQYF.

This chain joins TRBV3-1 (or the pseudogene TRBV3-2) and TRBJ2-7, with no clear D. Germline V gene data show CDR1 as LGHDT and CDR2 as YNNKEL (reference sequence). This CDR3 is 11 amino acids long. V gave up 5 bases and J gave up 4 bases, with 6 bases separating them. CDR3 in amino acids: CASSSLYEQYF. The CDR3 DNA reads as TGTGCCAGCAGCAGCCTGTACGAGCAGTACTTC.

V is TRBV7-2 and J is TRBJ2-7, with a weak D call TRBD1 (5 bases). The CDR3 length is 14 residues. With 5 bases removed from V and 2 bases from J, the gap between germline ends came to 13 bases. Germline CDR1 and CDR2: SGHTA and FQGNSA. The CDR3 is CASSSRVGAYEQYF. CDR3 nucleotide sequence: TGTGCCAGCAGCAGCAGGGTGGGTGCCTACGAGCAGTACTTC.

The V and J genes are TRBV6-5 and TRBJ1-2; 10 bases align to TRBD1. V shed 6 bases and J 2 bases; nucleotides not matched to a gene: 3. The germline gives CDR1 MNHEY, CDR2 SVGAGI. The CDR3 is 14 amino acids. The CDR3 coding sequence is TGTGCCAGCAGGAGGACAGGGGGGAACTATGGCTACACCTTC. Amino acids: CASRRTGGNYGYTF.

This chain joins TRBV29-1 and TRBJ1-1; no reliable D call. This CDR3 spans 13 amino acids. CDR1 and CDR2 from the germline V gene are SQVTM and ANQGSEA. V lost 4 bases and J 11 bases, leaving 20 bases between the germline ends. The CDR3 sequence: CSVGGFLRGGAFF. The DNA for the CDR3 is TGCAGCGTTGGAGGGTTCCTTCGCGGTGGGGCTTTCTTT.

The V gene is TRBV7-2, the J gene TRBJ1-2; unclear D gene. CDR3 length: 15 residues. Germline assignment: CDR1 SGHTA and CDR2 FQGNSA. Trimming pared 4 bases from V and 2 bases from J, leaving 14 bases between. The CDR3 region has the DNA TGTGCCAGCAGCTCCCGGGATTTACACAACTATGGCTACACCTTC. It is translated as CASSSRDLHNYGYTF.

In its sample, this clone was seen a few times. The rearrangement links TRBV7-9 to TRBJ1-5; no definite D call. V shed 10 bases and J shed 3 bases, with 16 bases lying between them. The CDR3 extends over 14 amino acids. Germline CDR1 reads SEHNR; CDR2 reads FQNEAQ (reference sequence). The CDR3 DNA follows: TGTGCCAACCTTAGCCAGAAACCCAATCAGCCCCAGCATTTT. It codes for CANLSQKPNQPQHF.

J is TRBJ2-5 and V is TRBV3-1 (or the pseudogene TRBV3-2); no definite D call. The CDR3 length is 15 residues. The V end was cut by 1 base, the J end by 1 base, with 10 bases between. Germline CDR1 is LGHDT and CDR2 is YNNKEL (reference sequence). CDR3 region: CASSQVQAGQETQYF. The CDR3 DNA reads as TGTGCCAGCAGCCAAGTCCAGGCCGGCCAAGAGACCCAGTACTTC.

The CDR3 here is CASSQEGQGKETQYF. DNA for the CDR3: TGTGCCAGCAGCCAAGAGGGACAGGGAAAAGAGACCCAGTACTTC. The chain has TRBV3-1 (or the pseudogene TRBV3-2) and TRBJ2-5; 9 positions agree with TRBD1. The V and J ends lost 0 bases and 3 bases, in that order; junction bases with no gene match: 2. CDR1 and CDR2 (germline): LGHDT, YNNKEL (reference sequence). This CDR3 has 15 amino acids.

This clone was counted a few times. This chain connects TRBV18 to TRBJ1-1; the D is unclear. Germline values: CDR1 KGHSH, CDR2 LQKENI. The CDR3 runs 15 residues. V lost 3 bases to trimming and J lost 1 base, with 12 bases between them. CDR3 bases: TGTGCCAGCTCACCGACACAGTCGTGGAACACTGAAGCTTTCTTT. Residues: CASSPTQSWNTEAFF.

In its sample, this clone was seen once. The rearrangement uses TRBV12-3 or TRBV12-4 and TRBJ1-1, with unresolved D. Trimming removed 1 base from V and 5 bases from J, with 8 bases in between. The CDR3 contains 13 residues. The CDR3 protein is CASSLEIGTEAFF. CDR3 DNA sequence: TGTGCCAGCAGTTTAGAAATCGGTACTGAAGCTTTCTTT.

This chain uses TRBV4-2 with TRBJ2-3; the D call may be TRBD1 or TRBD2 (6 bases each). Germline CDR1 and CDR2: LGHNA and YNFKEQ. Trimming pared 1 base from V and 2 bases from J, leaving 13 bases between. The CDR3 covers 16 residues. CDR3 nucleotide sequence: TGTGCCAGCAGCCAAGTGGGAGGACAGACCACAGATACGCAGTATTTT. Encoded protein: CASSQVGGQTTDTQYF.

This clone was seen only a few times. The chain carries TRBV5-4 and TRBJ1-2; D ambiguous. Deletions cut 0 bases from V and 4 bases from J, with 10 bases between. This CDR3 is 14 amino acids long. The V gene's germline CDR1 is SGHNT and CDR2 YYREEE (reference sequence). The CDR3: CASSLDGDSYGYTF. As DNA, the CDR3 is TGTGCCAGCAGCTTGGACGGGGATTCCTATGGCTACACCTTC. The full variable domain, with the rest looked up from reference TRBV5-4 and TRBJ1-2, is ETGVTQSPTHLIKTRGQQVTLRCSSQSGHNTVSWYQQALGQGPQFIFQYYREEENGRGNFPPRFSGLQFPNYSSELNVNALELDDSALYLCASSLDGDSYGYTFGSGTRLTVV.

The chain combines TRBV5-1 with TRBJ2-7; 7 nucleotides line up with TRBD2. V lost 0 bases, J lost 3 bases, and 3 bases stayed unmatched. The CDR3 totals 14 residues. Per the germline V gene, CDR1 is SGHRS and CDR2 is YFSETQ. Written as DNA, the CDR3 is TGCGCCAGCAGCTTGGGGCGGGGGTACTACGAGCAGTACTTC. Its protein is CASSLGRGYYEQYF.

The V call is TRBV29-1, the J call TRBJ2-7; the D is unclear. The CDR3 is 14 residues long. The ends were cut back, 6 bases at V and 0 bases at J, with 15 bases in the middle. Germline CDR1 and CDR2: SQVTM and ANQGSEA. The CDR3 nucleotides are TGCAGCGTCTTAAAAGTAGGCTACTCCTACGAGCAGTACTTC. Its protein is CSVLKVGYSYEQYF.

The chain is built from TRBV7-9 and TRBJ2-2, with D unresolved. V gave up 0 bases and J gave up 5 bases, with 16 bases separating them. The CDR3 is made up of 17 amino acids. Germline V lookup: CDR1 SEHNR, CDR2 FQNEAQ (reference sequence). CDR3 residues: CASSLANPGVRTGELFF. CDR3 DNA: TGTGCCAGCAGCTTAGCGAACCCTGGGGTACGAACCGGGGAGCTGTTTTTT.

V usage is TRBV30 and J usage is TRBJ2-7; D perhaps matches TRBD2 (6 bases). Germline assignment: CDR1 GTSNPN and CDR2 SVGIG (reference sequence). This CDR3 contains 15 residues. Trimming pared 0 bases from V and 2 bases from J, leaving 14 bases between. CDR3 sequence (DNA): TGTGCCTGGAGTGTACCGTTCGGAGGGACCTACGAGCAGTACTTC. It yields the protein CAWSVPFGGTYEQYF. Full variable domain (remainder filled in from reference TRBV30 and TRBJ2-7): SQTIHQWPATLVQPVGSPLSLECTVEGTSNPNLYWYRQAAGRGLQLLFYSVGIGQISSEVPQNLSASRPQDRQFILSSKKLLLSDSGFYLCAWSVPFGGTYEQYFGPGTRLTVT.

In DNA form, the CDR3 reads TGTGCCAGCAGCCTTTCCCCAGGGGACGAGCAGTACTTC. Amino acid sequence: CASSLSPGDEQYF. J is TRBJ2-7 and V is TRBV7-3; maybe TRBD1 (6 bases). V lost 5 bases and J lost 5, with 13 bases in between. The CDR3 runs 13 residues. Germline CDR1 SGHTA, CDR2 FQGTGA.

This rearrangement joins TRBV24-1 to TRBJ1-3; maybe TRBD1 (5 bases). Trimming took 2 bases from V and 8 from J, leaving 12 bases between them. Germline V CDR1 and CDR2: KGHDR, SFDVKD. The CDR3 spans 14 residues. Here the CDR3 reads CATSDSYGGDTIYF. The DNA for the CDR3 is TGTGCCACCAGTGATTCTTACGGAGGGGACACCATATATTTT.

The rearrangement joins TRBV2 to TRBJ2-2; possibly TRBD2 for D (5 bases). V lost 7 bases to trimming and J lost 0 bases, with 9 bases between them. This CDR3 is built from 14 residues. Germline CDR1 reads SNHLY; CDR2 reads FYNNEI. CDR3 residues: CASKQRTNTGELFF. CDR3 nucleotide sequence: TGTGCCAGCAAACAGCGGACGAACACCGGGGAGCTGTTTTTT. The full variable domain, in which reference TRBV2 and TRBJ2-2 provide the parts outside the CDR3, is EPEVTQTPSHQVTQMGQEVILRCVPISNHLYFYWYRQILGQKVEFLVSFYNNEISEKSEIFDDQFSVERPDGSNFTLKIRSTKLEDSAMYFCASKQRTNTGELFFGEGSRLTVL.

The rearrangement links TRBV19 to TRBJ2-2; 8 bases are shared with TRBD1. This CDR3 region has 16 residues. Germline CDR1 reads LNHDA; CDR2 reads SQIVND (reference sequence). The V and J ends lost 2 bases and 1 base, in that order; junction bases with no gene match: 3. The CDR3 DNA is TGTGCCAGTAGTATACAGGGGGCTAAGAACACCGGGGAGCTGTTTTTT. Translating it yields CASSIQGAKNTGELFF.